One sample yielded the 14 T cell receptor beta chains listed below, sequenced in a study of response to subunit inactivated influenza vaccine (dated by TCRdb to the late 2010s). The library was built by means of RT-PCR. The sequencer listed for this sample is Illumina HiSeq 2500. The raw public reads went through TCRdb reprocessing: fastp at Q25, MiXCR clone calling, in-frame beta chains kept. Rows are combined by CDR3 protein, so each entry shows the most common genes and DNA. In all, the sample holds around 710,000 distinct CDR3 sequences, and roughly 13% of those were seen once. In total, the top ten clones hold 5.5% to 7% of the sample. The sample was PBMCs from blood, taken approximately 15 days before vaccination. The origin of the receptors is a man aged 50-59 years who received an inactivated influenza vaccine. Donor details come from another sample of the same person, matched by shared clones.

This clonotype was counted between two and nine times. The rearrangement uses TRBV7-2 and TRBJ2-7; 7 bases are a match to TRBD1. This CDR3 region has 15 residues. Germline CDR1 and CDR2: SGHTA and FQGNSA. Unmatched junction bases numbered 7, after V lost 1 base and J lost 4 bases. CDR3 in amino acids: CASSLGQGVWYEQYF. Here the CDR3 DNA reads TGTGCCAGCAGCTTAGGGCAGGGGGTTTGGTACGAGCAGTACTTC.

This clonotype was observed a handful of times. This sequence joins TRBV11-2 and TRBJ1-6; possible D gene TRBD1, 5 bases. V shed 5 bases and J shed 5 bases, with 13 bases lying between them. CDR1 is SGHAT, CDR2 FQNNGV, per germline. This CDR3 comprises 15 residues. The CDR3, as DNA: TGTGCCAGCAGCCCCTTCGGGGCAGATAATTCACCCCTCCACTTT. Protein sequence: CASSPFGADNSPLHF.

This chain joins TRBV2 and TRBJ2-7; 7 nucleotides agree with TRBD1. The CDR3 is 12 residues long. The germline V gene has CDR1 SNHLY and CDR2 FYNNEI. With V trimmed by 7 bases and J by 5 bases, 5 bases remained unmatched. The CDR3 region is CASTATGDEQYF. In DNA, the CDR3 is TGTGCCAGCACAGCTACAGGGGACGAGCAGTACTTC.

The chain recombines TRBV3-1 with TRBJ1-6; no clear D gene. CDR1 is LGHDT, CDR2 YNNKEL, per germline (reference sequence). Trimming took off 1 base at V and 10 bases at J, with 8 bases between the two ends. The CDR3 sequence is 13 residues long. DNA of the CDR3: TGTGCCAGCAGCCAAGGGGTAGGATCACCCCTCCACTTT. It is translated as CASSQGVGSPLHF.

The V call is TRBV12-3 or TRBV12-4, the J call TRBJ2-7, with TRBD2 identical over 8 bases. The CDR3 is 14 residues long. V gave up 6 bases and J gave up 6 bases; unmatched junction bases: 10. CDR3 bases: TGTGCCAGCAGCCCAGTGGGACTAGGATCCGAGCAGTACTTC. As protein: CASSPVGLGSEQYF.

The chain recombines TRBV20-1 with TRBJ2-5; TRBD2 matches at 8 bases. V shed 7 bases and J 8 bases; nucleotides not matched to a gene: 9. The CDR3 is 12 residues long. Per the germline V gene, CDR1 is DFQATT and CDR2 is SNEGSKA (reference sequence). Written as DNA, the CDR3 is TGCAGTGTAGCGGGACTGCTAGAAACCCAGTACTTC. The encoded protein is CSVAGLLETQYF.

The CDR3 bases are TGCAGCGTTGATTTTGGGAGGAGGGACCTGAATACGCAGTATTTT. This gives the protein CSVDFGRRDLNTQYF. This chain connects TRBV29-1 to TRBJ2-3; tentative D call: TRBD2 (6 bases). Looked up from germline, CDR1 is SQVTM and CDR2 is ANQGSEA. The V end was cut by 3 bases, the J end by 7 bases, with 20 bases between. The CDR3 loop spans 15 amino acids.

The V and J genes are TRBV7-8 and TRBJ2-1; D not resolved. Germline V gene data show CDR1 as SGHVS and CDR2 as FQNEAQ. The CDR3 runs to 16 residues. Between the trimmed V and J ends, which lost 5 bases and 4 bases, there was a span of 18 bases. CDR3 nucleotides: TGTGCCAGCAGCCTAGGAAAGCTTCACCTTTACAATGAGCAGTTCTTC. Residues: CASSLGKLHLYNEQFF.

CDR3 nucleotides: TGTGCCAGCAGCCCCTCAGGGAGCGGCTCCTACGAGCAGTACTTC. The encoded protein is CASSPSGSGSYEQYF. The chain links TRBV9 to TRBJ2-7; TRBD1 or TRBD2 may be the D gene (5 bases each). The ends were cut back, 4 bases at V and 0 bases at J, with 14 bases in the middle. The CDR3 has 15 residues. The V gene's germline CDR1 is SGDLS and CDR2 YYNGEE.

The chain couples TRBV2 to TRBJ2-2; the D gene is possibly TRBD2 (6 bases). CDR1 is SNHLY and CDR2 is FYNNEI in the germline V gene. The CDR3 has 16 amino acids. The V end lost 6 bases, the J end lost 6 bases, and 20 bases lay between the germline ends. The CDR3 DNA reads as TGTGCCAGCAGCGCTGGGAGGCGAGGGTCCGCCGGGGAGCTGTTTTTT. Protein: CASSAGRRGSAGELFF.

On this clonotype itself: A much more abundant neighbour one base away suggests this may be a read error. The chain recombines TRBV6-5 with TRBJ1-5, with TRBD1 as a possible D gene (5 bases). CDR3 size: 14 residues. The germline V and J ends were trimmed by 4 bases and 5 bases, with 12 bases remaining between them. Germline V gives CDR1 MNHEY, CDR2 SVGAGI. The CDR3 region has the DNA TGTGCCAGCAGTTGGGGGTCCCGAGATCAGCCCCAGCATTTT. It translates to CASSWGSRDQPQHF.

This clonotype appeared a few times. The V call is TRBV30, the J call TRBJ2-1; 8 bases map to TRBD2. J gave up 14 bases and V 0 bases, and 3 bases lay outside the gene matches. There are 11 residues in the CDR3. Germline V CDR1 and CDR2: GTSNPN, SVGIG (reference sequence). The CDR3 coding sequence is TGTGCCTGGAGTGTTAGCGGGATTAAGTTCTTC. Protein product: CAWSVSGIKFF.

Only a few counts were recorded for this clonotype. The V call is TRBV18, the J call TRBJ2-1; 8 bases are a match to TRBD2. This CDR3 is 13 amino acids long. V lost 1 base and J lost 8; bases outside the gene matches: 1. Germline loops: CDR1 KGHSH, CDR2 LQKENI. CDR3 DNA sequence: TGTGCCAGCTCACCACTTAGCGGGGATGAGCAGTTCTTC. Protein sequence: CASSPLSGDEQFF.

V and J are TRBV10-3 and TRBJ1-6; the match to TRBD1 covers 7 bases. Trimming took 1 base from V and 4 from J; bases not matched to a gene: 7. The CDR3 extends over 17 amino acids. Germline V lookup: CDR1 ENHRY, CDR2 SYGVKD. In nucleotides, the CDR3 is TGTGCCATCAGTGAGTTGAAGGAACAGGGGTATAATTCACCCCTCCACTTT. Translating it yields CAISELKEQGYNSPLHF.